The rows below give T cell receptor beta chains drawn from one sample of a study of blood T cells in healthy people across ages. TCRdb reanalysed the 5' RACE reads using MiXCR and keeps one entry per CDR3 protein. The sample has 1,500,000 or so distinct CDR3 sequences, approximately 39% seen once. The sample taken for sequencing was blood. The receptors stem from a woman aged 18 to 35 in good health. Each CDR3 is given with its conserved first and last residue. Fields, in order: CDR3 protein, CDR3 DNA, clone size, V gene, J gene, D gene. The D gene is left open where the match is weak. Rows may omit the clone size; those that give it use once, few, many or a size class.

cdr3_aa: CATSGTGATDTQYF
cdr3_nt: TGTGCCACCAGCGGGACAGGGGCCACAGATACGCAGTATTTT
clone_size: .
v_call: TRBV24-1
j_call: TRBJ2-3
d_call: TRBD1

cdr3_aa: CASSQGARSETQYF
cdr3_nt: TGTGCCAGCAGCCAAGGGGCCCGCTCCGAGACCCAGTACTTC
clone_size: .
v_call: TRBV14
j_call: TRBJ2-5
d_call: .

cdr3_aa: CSVKDRAETANYGYTF
cdr3_nt: TGCAGCGTTAAAGACAGGGCCGAAACAGCTAACTATGGCTACACCTTC
clone_size: .
v_call: TRBV29-1
j_call: TRBJ1-2
d_call: TRBD1

cdr3_aa: CSVDPGRGFTGELFF
cdr3_nt: TGCAGCGTTGATCCCGGCAGGGGTTTTACCGGGGAGCTGTTTTTT
clone_size: few
v_call: TRBV29-1
j_call: TRBJ2-2
d_call: .

cdr3_aa: CASSSYAGRGPTGELFF
cdr3_nt: TGTGCCAGCTCCTCTTACGCAGGCAGGGGGCCCACCGGGGAGCTGTTTTTT
clone_size: .
v_call: TRBV28
j_call: TRBJ2-2
d_call: TRBD1

cdr3_aa: CASSLAAGYEKLFF
cdr3_nt: TGCGCCAGCAGCTTGGCCGCGGGTTATGAAAAACTGTTTTTT
clone_size: .
v_call: TRBV5-1
j_call: TRBJ1-4
d_call: .

cdr3_aa: CASSQDGRGHMNTEAFF
cdr3_nt: TGCGCCAGCAGCCAAGACGGGCGGGGCCATATGAACACTGAAGCTTTCTTT
clone_size: .
v_call: TRBV4-1
j_call: TRBJ1-1
d_call: .

cdr3_aa: CASSLGAIEAFF
cdr3_nt: TGTGCCAGCAGCTTAGGGGCGATTGAAGCTTTCTTT
clone_size: few
v_call: TRBV11-2
j_call: TRBJ1-1
d_call: .

cdr3_aa: CASSHGGGYTEAFF
cdr3_nt: TGTGCCAGCAGCCATGGCGGAGGGTACACTGAAGCTTTCTTT
clone_size: .
v_call: TRBV12-3/TRBV12-4
j_call: TRBJ1-1
d_call: .

cdr3_aa: CASSSTGGGYSYEQYF
cdr3_nt: TGTGCCAGCAGCTCCACTGGGGGAGGGTACTCCTACGAGCAGTACTTC
clone_size: .
v_call: TRBV7-2
j_call: TRBJ2-7
d_call: TRBD2

cdr3_aa: CASSYAGQGYYEQYF
cdr3_nt: TGTGCCAGCAGTTATGCGGGACAGGGCTACTACGAGCAGTACTTC
clone_size: few
v_call: TRBV27
j_call: TRBJ2-7
d_call: TRBD1

cdr3_aa: CASSVEQGVTQYF
cdr3_nt: TGTGCCAGCAGTGTGGAACAGGGGGTGACCCAGTACTTC
clone_size: many
v_call: TRBV27
j_call: TRBJ2-5
d_call: TRBD1

cdr3_aa: CASSVGLAGAYTFNEQYF
cdr3_nt: TGTGCCAGCAGCGTAGGACTAGCGGGAGCCTATACATTCAATGAGCAGTACTTC
clone_size: .
v_call: TRBV9
j_call: TRBJ2-7
d_call: TRBD2

cdr3_aa: CATSRDQTASSQYF
cdr3_nt: TGTGCCACCAGCAGAGATCAGACGGCCTCCTCGCAGTATTTT
clone_size: few
v_call: TRBV15
j_call: TRBJ2-3
d_call: .

cdr3_aa: CASSTPSEGLLGYTF
cdr3_nt: TGTGCCAGCAGCACACCGAGTGAGGGACTACTTGGCTACACCTTC
clone_size: .
v_call: TRBV3-1
j_call: TRBJ1-2
d_call: .

cdr3_aa: CASSPLGVSEGLDEQFF
cdr3_nt: TGCGCCAGCAGCCCACTAGGGGTTTCGGAGGGGTTGGATGAGCAGTTCTTC
clone_size: few
v_call: TRBV4-1
j_call: TRBJ2-1
d_call: .

cdr3_aa: CASSVVSGVDTEAFF
cdr3_nt: TGTGCCAGCAGCGTAGTATCAGGGGTAGACACTGAAGCTTTCTTT
clone_size: .
v_call: TRBV9
j_call: TRBJ1-1
d_call: .

cdr3_aa: CASSPSGMGVYEQYF
cdr3_nt: TGTGCCAGCAGTCCTAGCGGGATGGGAGTGTACGAGCAGTACTTC
clone_size: .
v_call: TRBV6-5
j_call: TRBJ2-7
d_call: TRBD2

cdr3_aa: CANSLLSRTEAFF
cdr3_nt: TGTGCCAACAGTTTGCTGTCGAGGACTGAAGCTTTCTTT
clone_size: .
v_call: TRBV27
j_call: TRBJ1-1
d_call: .

cdr3_aa: CASSFLTGYDEQYF
cdr3_nt: TGTGCCAGCAGCTTCCTAACTGGCTACGACGAGCAGTACTTC
clone_size: .
v_call: TRBV5-6
j_call: TRBJ2-7
d_call: .

cdr3_aa: CASSPGTGQSEQFF
cdr3_nt: TGTGCCAGCAGTCCCGGGACAGGGCAAAGTGAGCAGTTCTTC
clone_size: few
v_call: TRBV6-2/TRBV6-3
j_call: TRBJ2-1
d_call: TRBD1

cdr3_aa: CANTVPNTGELFF
cdr3_nt: TGTGCCAACACAGTACCGAACACCGGGGAGCTGTTTTTT
clone_size: few
v_call: TRBV12-3/TRBV12-4
j_call: TRBJ2-2
d_call: .

cdr3_aa: CASSYSRGSYNEQYF
cdr3_nt: TGTGCCAGCAGTTACTCGCGGGGATCCTACAATGAGCAGTACTTC
clone_size: .
v_call: TRBV6-2/TRBV6-3
j_call: TRBJ2-7
d_call: .

cdr3_aa: CASRPTMNIEAFF
cdr3_nt: TGTGCCAGCAGACCTACTATGAACATTGAAGCTTTCTTT
clone_size: .
v_call: TRBV12-3/TRBV12-4
j_call: TRBJ1-1
d_call: .

cdr3_aa: CSARTDPTDTQYF
cdr3_nt: TGCAGTGCCAGGACTGACCCCACAGATACGCAGTATTTT
clone_size: .
v_call: TRBV20-1
j_call: TRBJ2-3
d_call: .

cdr3_aa: CASSQAPSGGPNKEQFF
cdr3_nt: TGCGCCAGCAGCCAAGCCCCGAGCGGGGGGCCTAACAAGGAGCAGTTCTTC
clone_size: few
v_call: TRBV4-3
j_call: TRBJ2-1
d_call: TRBD2

cdr3_aa: CASSWEQGVNTEAFF
cdr3_nt: TGTGCCAGCAGTTGGGAACAGGGTGTGAACACTGAAGCTTTCTTT
clone_size: .
v_call: TRBV12-3/TRBV12-4
j_call: TRBJ1-1
d_call: .

cdr3_aa: CASSLASYETDTQYF
cdr3_nt: TGTGCCAGCAGTTTGGCGAGCTACGAAACGGATACGCAGTATTTT
clone_size: .
v_call: TRBV28
j_call: TRBJ2-3
d_call: .

cdr3_aa: CASSLVGGLDGQFF
cdr3_nt: TGTGCCAGCAGCTTAGTAGGAGGGTTGGATGGGCAGTTCTTC
clone_size: .
v_call: TRBV7-2
j_call: TRBJ2-1
d_call: .

cdr3_aa: CASSAPYGGTNSYEQYF
cdr3_nt: TGTGCCAGCAGCGCCCCCTATGGCGGGACAAACTCCTACGAGCAGTACTTC
clone_size: .
v_call: TRBV7-2
j_call: TRBJ2-7
d_call: .

cdr3_aa: CATSDAPGDPYNEQFF
cdr3_nt: TGTGCCACCAGTGATGCCCCCGGGGACCCCTACAATGAGCAGTTCTTC
clone_size: few
v_call: TRBV24-1
j_call: TRBJ2-1
d_call: .

cdr3_aa: CASSHHYGTSNEQFF
cdr3_nt: TGTGCCAGCAGCCATCACTACGGGACTAGCAATGAGCAGTTCTTC
clone_size: few
v_call: TRBV7-9
j_call: TRBJ2-1
d_call: TRBD2

cdr3_aa: CASSHLEADYTDTQYF
cdr3_nt: TGCGCCAGCAGCCACCTTGAGGCGGACTACACAGATACGCAGTATTTT
clone_size: many
v_call: TRBV4-3
j_call: TRBJ2-3
d_call: .

cdr3_aa: CASSFGSWGYGYTF
cdr3_nt: TGTGCCAGCAGTTTCGGCAGCTGGGGCTATGGCTACACCTTC
clone_size: .
v_call: TRBV27
j_call: TRBJ1-2
d_call: .

cdr3_aa: CSTPFPGANVLTF
cdr3_nt: TGCAGTACTCCTTTCCCTGGGGCCAACGTCCTGACTTTC
clone_size: .
v_call: TRBV20-1
j_call: TRBJ2-6
d_call: .

cdr3_aa: CASSAGGRGGYTF
cdr3_nt: TGCGCCAGCAGTGCCGGGGGGCGGGGTGGCTACACCTTC
clone_size: few
v_call: TRBV4-3
j_call: TRBJ1-2
d_call: .

cdr3_aa: CASSESMSSYNEQYF
cdr3_nt: TGTGCCAGCAGTGAATCGATGAGCTCCTACAATGAGCAGTACTTC
clone_size: .
v_call: TRBV2
j_call: TRBJ2-7
d_call: .

cdr3_aa: CATSDTGVNEQYF
cdr3_nt: TGTGCCACCAGTGATACAGGGGTCAATGAGCAGTACTTC
clone_size: few
v_call: TRBV24-1
j_call: TRBJ2-5
d_call: TRBD1

cdr3_aa: CASSSGFSGNTIYF
cdr3_nt: TGTGCCAGCAGCTCAGGGTTCTCTGGAAACACCATATATTTT
clone_size: few
v_call: TRBV7-9
j_call: TRBJ1-3
d_call: .

cdr3_aa: CASSPGPQLAGGPDTQYF
cdr3_nt: TGTGCCAGCAGCCCCGGCCCTCAACTAGCGGGGGGGCCAGATACGCAGTATTTT
clone_size: .
v_call: TRBV12-3/TRBV12-4
j_call: TRBJ2-3
d_call: TRBD2

cdr3_aa: CASSLDEGGDEQYF
cdr3_nt: TGTGCCAGCAGTTTAGACGAGGGCGGCGACGAGCAGTACTTC
clone_size: .
v_call: TRBV28
j_call: TRBJ2-7
d_call: .

cdr3_aa: CASSSSLIGGEQYF
cdr3_nt: TGTGCCAGCAGTTCGTCCCTGATCGGGGGTGAGCAGTACTTC
clone_size: .
v_call: TRBV12-3/TRBV12-4
j_call: TRBJ2-5
d_call: .